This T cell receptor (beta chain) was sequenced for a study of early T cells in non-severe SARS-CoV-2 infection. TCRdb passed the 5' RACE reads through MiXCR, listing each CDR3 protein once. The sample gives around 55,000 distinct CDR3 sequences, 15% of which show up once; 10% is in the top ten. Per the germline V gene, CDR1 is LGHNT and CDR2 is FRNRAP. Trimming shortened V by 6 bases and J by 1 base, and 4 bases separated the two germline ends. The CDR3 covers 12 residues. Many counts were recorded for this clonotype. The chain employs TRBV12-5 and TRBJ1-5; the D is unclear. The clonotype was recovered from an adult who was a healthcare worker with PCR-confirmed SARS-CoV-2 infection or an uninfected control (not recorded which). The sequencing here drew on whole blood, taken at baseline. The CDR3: CASGGSNQPQHF. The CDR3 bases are TGTGCTAGTGGAGGGAGCAATCAGCCCCAGCATTTT.